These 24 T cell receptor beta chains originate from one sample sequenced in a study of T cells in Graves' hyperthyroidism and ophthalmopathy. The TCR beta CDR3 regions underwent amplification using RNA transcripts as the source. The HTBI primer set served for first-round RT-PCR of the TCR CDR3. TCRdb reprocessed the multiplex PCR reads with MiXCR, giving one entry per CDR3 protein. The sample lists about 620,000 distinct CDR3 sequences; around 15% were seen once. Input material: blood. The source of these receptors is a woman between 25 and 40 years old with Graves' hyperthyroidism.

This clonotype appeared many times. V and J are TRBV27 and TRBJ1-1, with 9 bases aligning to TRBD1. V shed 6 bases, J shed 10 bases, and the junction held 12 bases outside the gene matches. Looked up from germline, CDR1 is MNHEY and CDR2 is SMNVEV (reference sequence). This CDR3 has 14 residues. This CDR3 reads CASSLNRDRVRAFF. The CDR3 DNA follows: TGTGCCAGCAGCCTGAACCGGGACAGGGTTAGAGCTTTCTTT.

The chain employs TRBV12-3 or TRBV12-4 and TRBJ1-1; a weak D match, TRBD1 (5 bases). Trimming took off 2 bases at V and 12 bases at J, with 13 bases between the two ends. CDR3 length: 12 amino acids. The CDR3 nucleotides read TGTGCCAGCAGTTTACTGTCAGGGAGGCCTTTCTTT. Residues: CASSLLSGRPFF.

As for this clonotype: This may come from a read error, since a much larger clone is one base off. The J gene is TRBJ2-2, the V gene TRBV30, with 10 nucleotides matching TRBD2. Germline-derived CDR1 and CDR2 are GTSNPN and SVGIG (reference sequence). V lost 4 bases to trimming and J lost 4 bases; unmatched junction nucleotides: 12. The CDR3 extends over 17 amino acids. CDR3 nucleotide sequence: TGTGCCTGGACCCCACTAGCGGGACGACAGAGCACCGGGGAGCTGTTTTTT. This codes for CAWTPLAGRQSTGELFF.

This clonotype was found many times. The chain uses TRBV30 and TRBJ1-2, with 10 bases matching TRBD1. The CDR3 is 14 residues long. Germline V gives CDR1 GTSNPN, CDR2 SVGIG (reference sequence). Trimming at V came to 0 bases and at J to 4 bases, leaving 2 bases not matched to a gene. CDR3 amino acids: CAWSVRDRGYGYTF. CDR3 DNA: TGTGCCTGGAGTGTACGGGACAGGGGCTATGGCTACACCTTC.

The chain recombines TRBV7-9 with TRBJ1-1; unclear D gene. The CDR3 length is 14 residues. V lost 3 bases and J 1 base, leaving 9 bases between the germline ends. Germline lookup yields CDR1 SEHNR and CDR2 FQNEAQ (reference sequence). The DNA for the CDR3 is TGTGCCAGCAGCTTCCACGGGGAGAACACTGAAGCTTTCTTT. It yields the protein CASSFHGENTEAFF.

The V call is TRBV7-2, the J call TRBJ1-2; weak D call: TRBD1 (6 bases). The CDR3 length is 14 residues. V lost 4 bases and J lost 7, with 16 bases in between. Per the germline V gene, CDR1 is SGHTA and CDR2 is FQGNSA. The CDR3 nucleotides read TGTGCCAGCAGCTCCATCAGACAGGCGGGTGGCTACACCTTC. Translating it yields CASSSIRQAGGYTF.

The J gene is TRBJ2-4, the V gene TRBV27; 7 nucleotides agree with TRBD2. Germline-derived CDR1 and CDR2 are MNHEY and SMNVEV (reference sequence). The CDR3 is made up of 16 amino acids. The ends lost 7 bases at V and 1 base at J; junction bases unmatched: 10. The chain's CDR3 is CASKGAGKIAKNIQYF. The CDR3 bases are TGTGCCAGCAAGGGAGCGGGAAAGATTGCCAAAAACATTCAGTACTTC.

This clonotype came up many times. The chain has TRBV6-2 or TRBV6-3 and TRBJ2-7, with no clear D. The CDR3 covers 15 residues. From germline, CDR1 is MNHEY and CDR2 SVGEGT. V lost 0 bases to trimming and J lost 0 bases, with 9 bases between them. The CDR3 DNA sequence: TGTGCCAGCAGTTACTCGCCGAGAAGCTCCTACGAGCAGTACTTC. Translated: CASSYSPRSSYEQYF.

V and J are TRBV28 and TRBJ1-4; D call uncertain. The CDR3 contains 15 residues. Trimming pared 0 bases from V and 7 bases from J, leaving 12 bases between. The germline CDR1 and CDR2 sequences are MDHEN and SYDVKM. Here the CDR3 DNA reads TGTGCCAGCAGTTTATGGCGAGCGAGAGGTGAAAAACTGTTTTTT. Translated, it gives CASSLWRARGEKLFF.

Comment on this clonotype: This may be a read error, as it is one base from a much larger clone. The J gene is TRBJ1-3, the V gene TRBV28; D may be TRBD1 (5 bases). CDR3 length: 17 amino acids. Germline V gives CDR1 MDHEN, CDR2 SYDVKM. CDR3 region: CASSSPRWRDSGDTIYF. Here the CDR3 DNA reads TGTGCCAGCAGTTCCCCCCGGTGGCGGGACTCTGGAGACACCATATATTTT.

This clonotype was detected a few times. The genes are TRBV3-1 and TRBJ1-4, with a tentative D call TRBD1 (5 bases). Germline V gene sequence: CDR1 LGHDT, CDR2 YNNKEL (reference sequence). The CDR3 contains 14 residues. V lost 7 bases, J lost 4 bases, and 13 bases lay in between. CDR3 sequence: CASTTGGYNEKLFF. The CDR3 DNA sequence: TGTGCCAGCACCACAGGCGGTTATAATGAAAAACTGTTTTTT.

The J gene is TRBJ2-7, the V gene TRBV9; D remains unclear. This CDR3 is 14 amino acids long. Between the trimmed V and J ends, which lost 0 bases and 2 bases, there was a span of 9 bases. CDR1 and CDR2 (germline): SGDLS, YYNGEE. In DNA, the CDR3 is TGTGCCAGCAGCGTAGGCACAACAGCCTACGAGCAGTACTTC. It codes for CASSVGTTAYEQYF.

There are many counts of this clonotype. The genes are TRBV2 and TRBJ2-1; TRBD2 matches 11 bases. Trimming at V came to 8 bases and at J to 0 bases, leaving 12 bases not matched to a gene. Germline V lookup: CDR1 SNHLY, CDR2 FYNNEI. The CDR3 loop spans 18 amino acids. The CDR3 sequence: CASSSPSGRSDSYNEQFF. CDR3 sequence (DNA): TGTGCCAGCTCGTCTCCTAGCGGGAGGTCCGACTCCTACAATGAGCAGTTCTTC.

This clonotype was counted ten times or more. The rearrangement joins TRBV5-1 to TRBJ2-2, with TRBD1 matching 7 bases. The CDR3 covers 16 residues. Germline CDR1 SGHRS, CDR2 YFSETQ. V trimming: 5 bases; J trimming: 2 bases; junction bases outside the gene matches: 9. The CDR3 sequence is CASRRSGTVNTGELFF. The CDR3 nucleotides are TGCGCCAGCAGGCGTTCCGGGACAGTAAACACCGGGGAGCTGTTTTTT. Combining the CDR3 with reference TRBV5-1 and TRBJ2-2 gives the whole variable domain KAGVTQTPRYLIKTRGQQVTLSCSPISGHRSVSWYQQTPGQGLQFLFEYFSETQRNKGNFPGRFSGRQFSNSRSEMNVSTLELGDSALYLCASRRSGTVNTGELFFGEGSRLTVL.

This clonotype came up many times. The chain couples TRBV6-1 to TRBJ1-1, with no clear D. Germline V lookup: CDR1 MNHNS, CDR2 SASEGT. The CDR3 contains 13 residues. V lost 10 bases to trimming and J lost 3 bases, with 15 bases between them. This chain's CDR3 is CAIQDNPDTEAFF. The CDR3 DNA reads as TGTGCCATCCAAGACAATCCGGACACTGAAGCTTTCTTT.

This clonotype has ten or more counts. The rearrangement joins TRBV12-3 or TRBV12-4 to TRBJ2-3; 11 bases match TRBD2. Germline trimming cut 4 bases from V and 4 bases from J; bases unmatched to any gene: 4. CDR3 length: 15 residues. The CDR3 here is CASSSVAGGPDTQYF. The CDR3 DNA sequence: TGTGCCAGCAGTTCGGTAGCGGGAGGGCCAGATACGCAGTATTTT.

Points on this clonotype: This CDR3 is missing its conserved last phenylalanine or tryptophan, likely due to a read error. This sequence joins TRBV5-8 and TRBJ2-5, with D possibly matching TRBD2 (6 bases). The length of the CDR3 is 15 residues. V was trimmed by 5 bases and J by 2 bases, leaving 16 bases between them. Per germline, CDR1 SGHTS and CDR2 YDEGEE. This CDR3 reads CASRHGRGEQETQYL. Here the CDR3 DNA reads TGTGCCAGCAGGCACGGACGCGGGGAACAAGAGACCCAGTACCTC.

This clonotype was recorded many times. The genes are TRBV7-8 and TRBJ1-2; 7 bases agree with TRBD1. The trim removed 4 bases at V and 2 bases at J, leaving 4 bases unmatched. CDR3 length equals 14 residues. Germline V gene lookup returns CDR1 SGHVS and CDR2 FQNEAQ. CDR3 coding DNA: TGTGCCAGCAGCTGGGGGGGACAGAACTATGGCTACACCTTC. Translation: CASSWGGQNYGYTF.

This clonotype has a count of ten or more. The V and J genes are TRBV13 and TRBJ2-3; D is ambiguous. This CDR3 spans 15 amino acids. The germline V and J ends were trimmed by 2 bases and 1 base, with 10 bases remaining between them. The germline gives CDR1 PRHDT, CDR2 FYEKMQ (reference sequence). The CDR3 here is CASSLYSQGTDTQYF. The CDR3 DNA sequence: TGTGCCAGCAGCTTATACAGCCAGGGCACAGATACGCAGTATTTT. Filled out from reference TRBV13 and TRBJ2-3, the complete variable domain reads AAGVIQSPRHLIKEKRETATLKCYPIPRHDTVYWYQQGPGQDPQFLISFYEKMQSDKGSIPDRFSAQQFSDYHSELNMSSLELGDSALYFCASSLYSQGTDTQYFGPGTRLTVL.

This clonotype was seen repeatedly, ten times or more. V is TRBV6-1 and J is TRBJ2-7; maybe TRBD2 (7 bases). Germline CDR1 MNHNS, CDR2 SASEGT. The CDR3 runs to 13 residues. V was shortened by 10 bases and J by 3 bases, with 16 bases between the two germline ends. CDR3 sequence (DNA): TGTGCCACCAGGGGCGGGAGCCGCTACGAGCAGTACTTC. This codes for CATRGGSRYEQYF.

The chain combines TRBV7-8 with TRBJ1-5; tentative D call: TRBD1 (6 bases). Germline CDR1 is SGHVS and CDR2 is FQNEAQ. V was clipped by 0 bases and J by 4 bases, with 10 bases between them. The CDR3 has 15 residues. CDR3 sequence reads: CASSLAQGRNQPQHF. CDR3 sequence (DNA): TGTGCCAGCAGCTTAGCGCAGGGGCGGAATCAGCCCCAGCATTTT.

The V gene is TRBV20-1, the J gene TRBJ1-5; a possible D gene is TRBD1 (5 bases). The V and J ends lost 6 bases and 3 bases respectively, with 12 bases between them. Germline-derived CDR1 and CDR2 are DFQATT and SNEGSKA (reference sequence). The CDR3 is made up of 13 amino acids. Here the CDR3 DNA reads TGCAGTGCCACCCGACAGTACAATCAGCCCCAGCATTTT. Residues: CSATRQYNQPQHF.

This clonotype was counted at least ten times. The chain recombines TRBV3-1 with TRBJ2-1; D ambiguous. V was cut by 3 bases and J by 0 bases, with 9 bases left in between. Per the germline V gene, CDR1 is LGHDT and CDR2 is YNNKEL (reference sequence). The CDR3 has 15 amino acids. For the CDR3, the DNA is TGTGCCAGCAGCCATCGACGCAGCTCCTACAATGAGCAGTTCTTC. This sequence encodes CASSHRRSSYNEQFF.

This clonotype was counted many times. CDR3 amino acids: CASSSPGGSSYNEQFF. Written as DNA, the CDR3 is TGTGCCAGCAGTTCTCCAGGGGGCAGTTCCTACAATGAGCAGTTCTTC. The genes are TRBV28 and TRBJ2-1; 8 nucleotides align to TRBD1. CDR3 length: 16 amino acids. The germline V gene encodes CDR1 MDHEN and CDR2 SYDVKM. V shed 4 bases, J shed 1 base, and the junction held 6 bases outside the gene matches.